This TCR beta chain was obtained from a study of blood T cell repertoires in COVID-19. At the level of the study: Nucleic acid was either cDNA or gDNA, and it came from T cells, B-cell-depleted T cells, or PBMCs.

CDR3 length: 15 residues. Methods used by the authors: Quantification of nucleated cells was approximated via reference gene primer amplification. Using immunoSEQ multiplex PCR, the repertoire was profiled, and TCRdb retains in-frame clones only, with some absent. The DNA gave D and trimming, while V, J and clone size come from that table. The table records 200,000 to 300,000 clones, approximately 80% of them present only once. The sample taken for sequencing was peripheral blood. This chain links TRBV21-1 with TRBJ2-7; the table's D gene call, TRBD1, was not cross checked with the DNA. TRBV21-1 is a listed pseudogene. This TCR was sampled from a man aged 55 to 70 with acute or convalescent COVID-19. CDR3 sequence: CASSKGTGVAYEQYF. CDR3 coding DNA: TGTGCCAGCAGCAAAGGGACAGGGGTCGCCTACGAGCAGTACTTC.